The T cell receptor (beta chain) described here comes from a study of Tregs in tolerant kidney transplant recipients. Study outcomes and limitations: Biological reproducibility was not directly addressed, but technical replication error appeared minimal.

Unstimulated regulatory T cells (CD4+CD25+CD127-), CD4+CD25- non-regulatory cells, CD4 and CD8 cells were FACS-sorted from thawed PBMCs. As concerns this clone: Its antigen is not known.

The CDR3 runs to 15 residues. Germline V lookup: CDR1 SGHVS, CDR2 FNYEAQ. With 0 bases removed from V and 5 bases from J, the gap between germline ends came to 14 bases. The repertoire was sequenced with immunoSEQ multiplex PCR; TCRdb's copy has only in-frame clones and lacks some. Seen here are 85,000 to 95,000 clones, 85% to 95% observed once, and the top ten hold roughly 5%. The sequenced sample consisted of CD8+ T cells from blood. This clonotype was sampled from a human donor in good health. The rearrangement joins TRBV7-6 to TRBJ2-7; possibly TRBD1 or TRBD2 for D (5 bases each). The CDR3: CASSLAEGLMNEQYF. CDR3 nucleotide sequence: TGTGCCAGCAGCTTAGCCGAGGGGTTAATGAACGAGCAGTACTTC. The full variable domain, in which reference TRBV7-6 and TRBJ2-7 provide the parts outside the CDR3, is GAGVSQSPRYKVTKRGQDVALRCDPISGHVSLYWYRQALGQGPEFLTYFNYEAQQDKSGLPNDRFSAERPEGSISTLTIQRTEQRDSAMYRCASSLAEGLMNEQYFGPGTRLTVT.